This TCR beta chain was retrieved from a study of cytomegalovirus exposure and HLA in healthy donors (dated 2017 in TCRdb). Describing the broader study: An earlier analysis of approximately 640 of the donors reported 250 to 350 Gb of sequence data and more than 90 million unique TCR beta sequences from 150 million to 200 million T cells. To predict cytomegalovirus infection status, the study brought together high-throughput TCR immunosequencing, statistical association of individual TCRs with disease status, and machine learning. Four to six DR-DQ haplotypes were handled as single units for association and clustering, since linkage in the cohort was strong. To decide whether each TCR beta V gene segment behaved as functional or pseudogenic, an earlier analysis of several hundred of the donors relied on high-throughput TCR beta sequencing. The study aimed to test whether signatures of past pathogen exposure could be identified by cataloging public T cell receptors. The study profiled the T cell repertoires of about 640 subjects by immunosequencing and related them to cytomegalovirus serostatus. All discovery cohort repertoires had been generated using a single sequencing platform. Rather than using new phenotypic data, the later analysis identified candidate immune exposures from TCR beta sequences and from how often those sequences occurred across donors. An early release that covered about 640 HLA-typed donors contained about 300 gigabases of sequencing data and around 85 million unique TCR sequences. Donor age, sex, ethnicity and CMV serostatus were compiled alongside the repertoire data. HLA typing included class I and class II loci at four-digit resolution. Typing coverage varied by locus: 629-630 donors for A, B, C, DRB1 and DQB1; approximately 500 for DQA1; around 610 for DPA1; about 450 for DPB1. Across approximately 400 genotyped donors of the cohort, an average of 235,054 unique TCR beta nucleotide sequences per donor were sequenced, and roughly 20% of those sequences were non-productive. A later analysis re-examined previously published TCR beta repertoires from roughly 720 donors and added high-resolution HLA genotyping to investigate patterns of TCR occurrence. Genome-wide SNP genotypes for about 60% of the roughly 670 donors were used in a later genetic analysis, which treated that subset as a discovery cohort. A separate validation cohort of roughly 130 different subjects was used in addition to the approximately 700-subject first cohort. Among the 398 genotyped donors, around 81% belonged to the genetic ancestry cluster associated with self-reported Caucasian donors. The paper as a whole reports these results and caveats: In an earlier analysis of around 600 of the donors, most TCR beta V segments were observed in productive rearrangements about 87% or about 30% of the time, broadly matching IMGT annotations. Because HLA typing was missing for some donors at each locus, association tests included only the typed subset. In a later analysis, HLA-associated TCR beta chains showed more clonal expansion and lower generation probabilities than non-associated chains that were equally common. A later analysis found that most CMV-associated TCR beta chains appeared HLA-restricted, with HLA associations seemingly driven largely by CMV exposure. A further reported finding was that TCR beta sequences accurately predicted the HLA-A and HLA-B alleles for most subjects in the first cohort. Several of the top co-occurrence clusters appeared to be linked to parvovirus B19, influenza, CMV and Epstein-Barr virus, according to a later analysis. Three of the identified cytomegalovirus-associated TCR beta chains were confirmed in vitro to be specific for cytomegalovirus antigens. Linkage disequilibrium might explain the correlated functional status among segregating V segments, but an unknown experimental factor could not be ruled out. A total of fewer than 200 TCR beta chains were listed by the study as associated with cytomegalovirus. A cluster of highly shared sequence variants was judged likely to represent a technical artifact of the sequencing pipeline. In a later analysis, the rate of TCR association differed among HLA loci, with DRB1 alleles having the most associated TCRs and HLA-C alleles having the fewest. A later analysis associated about 17,000 TCR beta sequences with specific HLA alleles at a false discovery rate of 0.05. In this cohort, only TCR beta chains were sequenced, and detectable features were limited by the absence of alpha or paired-chain data. According to a later genetic analysis, donors in an Asian-associated ancestry cluster had fewer N-insertions in productive TCRs than the approximately 710-donor mean. Assigning TCR associations to individual alleles was difficult when HLA alleles, especially DR and DQ, strongly co-occurred. It was suggested by the authors that the approach could potentially be generalized to other disease states and immunological phenotypes. A later genetic analysis associated a missense DCLRE1C variant with V-gene and J-gene trimming of TCR beta chains, and an independent cohort replicated the association. Over 15 rarely observed V segments, including chromosome 9 orphons, were excluded from the earlier analysis of some 590 of the donors because counts were too low. In both the original and validation cohorts, the classifier was reported to diagnose cytomegalovirus status with high specificity and sensitivity. For the cohort, immune exposure information was limited to CMV serostatus. Sequencing depth was assumed to be roughly uniform across donors in the presence/absence analyses, though that assumption may not hold. Most TCR sequences were seen in very few donors, while some public TCRs were found in many individuals. Some IMGT-functional V segments, including TRBV6-2 and TRBV6-3, could not be told apart with the 87-base-pair reads, so those segments were excluded.

Worth noting for this clone: Its specific antigen is unknown. Per-base qualities were not stored, and no clone one base away is much larger.

The cohort was made up of roughly 670 healthy bone marrow donors. At the time of sampling, every cohort member was nominally healthy, though immune exposures that went unrecorded were likely present. The donor was CMV seropositive and belonged to the group of 250 to 300 seropositive cohort members. Each donor provided a peripheral blood sample, and peripheral blood mononuclear cells were used for TCR beta sequencing. The Qiagen DNeasy Blood Extraction Kit was used to extract genomic DNA from the blood cell samples. CDR1 SGHTA and CDR2 FQGNSA were looked up in the germline V gene. The CDR3 measures 12 amino acids from cysteine to phenylalanine. The CDR3 DNA has 36 bases and is translated from base 1. V lost 6 bases and J lost 7 bases; the stretch between them is 10 bases long. Receptor libraries were prepared by the immunoSEQ multiplex PCR assay. The multiplex PCR relied on a mix of 60 forward primers for TCR Vbeta segments and 13 reverse primers for TCR Jbeta segments. Amplification of the CDR3 region of rearranged TCR beta genes was performed with a multiplex PCR assay on genomic DNA. Amplified TCR beta libraries were sequenced as 87-base-pair reads on the Illumina HiSeq System. Per the authors' processing: A later analysis counted tens of millions of unique TCR beta chains across the 550 to 800 repertoires, and some 11 million of these chains were shared by at least two donors. Raw reads were error-corrected and collapsed into unique sequences by a nearest-neighbor algorithm in which closely related sequences were merged to remove PCR and sequencing errors. CDR3 sequences were aligned to IMGT reference sequences to assign V, D and J gene segments. For a sequence to be retained, a match of at least six nucleotides was required to both a V gene segment and a J gene segment. Rearrangements were classified as productive when the CDR3 lacked stop codons and remained in frame with V and J, and all other rearrangements were classified as non-productive. CDR3 was defined according to IMGT convention as the region running from the second conserved V-encoded cysteine to the conserved J-encoded phenylalanine. The earlier analysis of a few hundred of the donors excluded any sequence lacking an unambiguous match to a single V gene segment. In an earlier analysis of approximately 500 of the donors, a V segment was called functional when productive rearrangements were above 56.7%, and segregating when the standard deviation between donors exceeded 5%. A statistical classification framework was developed to diagnose cytomegalovirus status using the catalog of TCR beta chain sequences. V and J gene assignment, in a later analysis, came from comparing TCR nucleotide sequences with IMGT/GENE-DB human TR gene sequences. In a later analysis, CDR3 sequences and most-parsimonious VDJ recombination scenarios were assigned using the TCRdist pipeline. In a later analysis, each TCR beta chain was defined by its CDR3 amino acid sequence together with its V-gene family, and reads without a unique V-gene family were excluded. To address suspected cross-contamination and a sequencing artifact, a later analysis removed around 600 highly shared, low-generation-probability nucleotide sequences. In a later analysis, a clonal expansion index for each public chain was calculated from normalized within-repertoire ranks of inferred template counts. In a later analysis, generation probabilities were computed with a VDJ recombination model fitted to out-of-frame rearrangements, and the resulting probabilities were checked against IGoR. In a later analysis, hypergeometric tests were used to score TCR-TCR, TCR-HLA and TCR-CMV co-occurrence, with a repertoire-size bias correction applied to TCR pairs. False discovery rates were estimated in a later analysis by permuting HLA or CMV assignments 20 times. In a later analysis, co-occurring TCRs were grouped with DBSCAN, and TCRdist sequence similarity was added when clustering was performed within HLA-allele-positive subsets. Co-occurrence clustering excluded repertoires with fewer than 30,000 or more than 120,000 public chains, plus five with anomalous nucleotide sharing. Not all clones reach the TCRdb copy of this immuneACCESS table, which keeps in-frame sequences only. Checked studies attribute under half of the gap to unresolved V genes and leave the rest unexplained. V, J and clone size reflect that table, while D and trimming were determined from the DNA. The sample table records some 180,000 clones; under 85% of these occur just once. The top ten clones comprise roughly 5.2% of the sample.

Source material: PBMCs. The receptor was derived from a young woman in good health and CMV-seropositive. The chain joins TRBV7-2 to TRBJ2-1, with TRBD2 perhaps the D gene, on 6 matching bases. The nucleotide sequence reads as follows: TGTGCCAGCAGAGATGGGGGGAATGAGCAGTTCTTC. Its protein reads: CASRDGGNEQFF.